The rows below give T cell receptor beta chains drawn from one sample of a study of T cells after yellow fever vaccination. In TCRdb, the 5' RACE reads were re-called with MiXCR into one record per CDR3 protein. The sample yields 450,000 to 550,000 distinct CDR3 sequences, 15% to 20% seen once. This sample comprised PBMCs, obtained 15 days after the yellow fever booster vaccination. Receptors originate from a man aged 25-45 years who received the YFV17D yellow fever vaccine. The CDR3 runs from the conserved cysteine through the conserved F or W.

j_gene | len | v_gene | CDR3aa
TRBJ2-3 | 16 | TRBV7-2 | CASSHPRLANTDTQYF
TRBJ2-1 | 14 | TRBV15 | CATCRDPGSNEQFF
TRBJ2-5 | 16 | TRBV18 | CASSPGLLKVRETQYF
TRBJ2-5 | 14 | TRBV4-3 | CASSHNGPGETQYF
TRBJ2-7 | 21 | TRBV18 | CASSLQRLSPGLAGRNYEQYF
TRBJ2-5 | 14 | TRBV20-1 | CSANSLAGDETQYF
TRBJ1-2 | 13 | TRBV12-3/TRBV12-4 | CASSTRQGGGYTF
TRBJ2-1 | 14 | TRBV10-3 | CAISGTSANNEQFF
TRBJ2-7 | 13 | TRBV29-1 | CSVRSGSFYEQYF
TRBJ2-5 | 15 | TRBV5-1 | CASSLEARVEETQYF
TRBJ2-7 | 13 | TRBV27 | CASSFESPGEQYF
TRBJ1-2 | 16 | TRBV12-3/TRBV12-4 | CASSSRAGILGYGYTF
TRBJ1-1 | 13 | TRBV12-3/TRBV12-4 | CATKGLMNTEAFF
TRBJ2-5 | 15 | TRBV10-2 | CASSGVGGEWETQYF
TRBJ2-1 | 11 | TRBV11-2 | CASSSLDEQFF
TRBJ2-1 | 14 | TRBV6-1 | CASSHRPWGNEQFF
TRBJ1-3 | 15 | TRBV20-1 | CSASRTGSSGNTIYF
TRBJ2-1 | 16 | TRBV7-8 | CASSLVAASSYNEQFF
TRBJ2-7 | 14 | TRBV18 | CASSPRGVSYEQYF
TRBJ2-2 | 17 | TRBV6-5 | CASSYLTGTLNTGELFF
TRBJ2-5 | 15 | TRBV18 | CASSPHDTAGETQYF
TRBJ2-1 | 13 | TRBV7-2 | CASSPITTAKQFF
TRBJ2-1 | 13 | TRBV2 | CAHKGTNNNEQFF
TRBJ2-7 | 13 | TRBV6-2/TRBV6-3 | CASTNGGSYEQYF
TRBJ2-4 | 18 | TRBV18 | CASSPPNMKLAGENIQYF
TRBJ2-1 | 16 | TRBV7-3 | CASSKAGPGSYNEQFF
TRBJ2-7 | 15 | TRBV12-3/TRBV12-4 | CASSSSNLGLYEQYF
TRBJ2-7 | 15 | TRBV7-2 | CASSQSQAGPYEQYF
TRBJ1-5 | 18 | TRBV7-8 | CASSLKGKGYSSNQPQHF
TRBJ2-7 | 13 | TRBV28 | CASSLYMSYEQYF
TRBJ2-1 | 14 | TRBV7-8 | CASSLSSGVGEQFF
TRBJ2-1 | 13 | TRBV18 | CASSPPLANEQFF
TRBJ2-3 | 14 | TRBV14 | CASSSWTVGDTQYF
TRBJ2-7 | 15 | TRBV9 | CASSVTSGSIGEQYF
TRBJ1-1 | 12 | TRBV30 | CAWGEAGAEAFF